This TCR beta chain was observed in a study of T cell clonality in common variable immunodeficiency. Whole-study results and caveats: Reportedly, TCR beta sequences from common variable immunodeficiency showed fewer deletions and N-nucleotide insertions.

Most patients and controls had Caucasian heritage. Sequencing was performed with immunoSEQ multiplex PCR; in TCRdb, only in-frame clones are kept and a portion is missing. Sampling found some 19,000 clones, none seen once. This clone was picked up a small number of times. Antigen specificity is unknown. The sequenced sample was peripheral blood mononuclear cells. The source of this sequence is a human donor with common variable immunodeficiency.

The CDR3 spells CASSLGFSTYNEQFF. The sequenced part of the CDR3 DNA is TGTGCCAGCAGCTTAGGTTTTTCAACCTACAATGAG. V usage is TRBV11-3 and J usage is TRBJ2-1; D remains unclear. Read coverage stops 3 residues before the CDR3 terminus; the germline J gene supplies the remainder. The CDR3 has 15 residues. V lost 1 base and J lost 2, with 9 bases in between. Germline assignment: CDR1 SGHNT and CDR2 YENEEA.